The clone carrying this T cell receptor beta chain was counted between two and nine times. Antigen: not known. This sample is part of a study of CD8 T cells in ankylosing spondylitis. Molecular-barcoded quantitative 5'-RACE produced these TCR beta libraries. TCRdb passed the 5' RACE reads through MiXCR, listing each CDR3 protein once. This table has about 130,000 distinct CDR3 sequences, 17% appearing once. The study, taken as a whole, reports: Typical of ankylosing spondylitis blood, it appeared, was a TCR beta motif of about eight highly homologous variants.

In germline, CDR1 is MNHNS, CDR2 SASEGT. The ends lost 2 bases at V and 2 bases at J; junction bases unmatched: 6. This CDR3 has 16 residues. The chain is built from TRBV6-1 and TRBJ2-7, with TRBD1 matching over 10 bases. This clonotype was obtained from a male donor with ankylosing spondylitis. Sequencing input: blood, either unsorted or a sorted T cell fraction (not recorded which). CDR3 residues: CASSEYSGTGAYEQYF. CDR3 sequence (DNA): TGTGCCAGCAGTGAATACTCCGGGACAGGGGCCTACGAGCAGTACTTC.